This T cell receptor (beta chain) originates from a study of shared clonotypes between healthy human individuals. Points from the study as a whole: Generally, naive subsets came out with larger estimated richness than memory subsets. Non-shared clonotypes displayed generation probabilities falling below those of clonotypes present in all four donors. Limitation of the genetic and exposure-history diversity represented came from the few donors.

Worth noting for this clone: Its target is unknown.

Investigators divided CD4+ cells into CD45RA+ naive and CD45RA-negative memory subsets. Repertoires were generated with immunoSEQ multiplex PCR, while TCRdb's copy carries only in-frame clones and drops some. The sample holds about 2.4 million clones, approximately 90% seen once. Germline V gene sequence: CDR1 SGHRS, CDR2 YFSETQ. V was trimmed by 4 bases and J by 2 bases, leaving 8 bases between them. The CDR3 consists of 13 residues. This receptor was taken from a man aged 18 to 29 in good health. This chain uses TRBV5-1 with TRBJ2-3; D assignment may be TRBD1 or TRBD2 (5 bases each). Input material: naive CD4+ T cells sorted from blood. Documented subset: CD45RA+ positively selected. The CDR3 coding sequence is TGCGCCAGCAGCGACGGGACCACAGATACGCAGTATTTT. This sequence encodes CASSDGTTDTQYF.